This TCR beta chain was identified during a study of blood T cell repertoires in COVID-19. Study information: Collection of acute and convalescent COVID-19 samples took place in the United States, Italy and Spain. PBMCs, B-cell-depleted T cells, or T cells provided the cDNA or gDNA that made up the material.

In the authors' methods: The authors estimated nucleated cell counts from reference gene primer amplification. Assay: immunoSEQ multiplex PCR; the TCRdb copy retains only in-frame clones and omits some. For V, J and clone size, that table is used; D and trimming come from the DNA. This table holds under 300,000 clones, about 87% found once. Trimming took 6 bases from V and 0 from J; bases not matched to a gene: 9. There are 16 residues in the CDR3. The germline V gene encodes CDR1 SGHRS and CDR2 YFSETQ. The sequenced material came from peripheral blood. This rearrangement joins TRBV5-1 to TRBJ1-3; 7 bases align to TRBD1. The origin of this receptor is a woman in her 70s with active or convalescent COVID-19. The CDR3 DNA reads TGCGCCAGCAAGGGACAGAGCCTTAGCTCTGGAAACACCATATATTTT. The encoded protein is CASKGQSLSSGNTIYF.